The 19 T cell receptor beta chains listed next were all sequenced from one sample in a study of T cells after yellow fever vaccination. TCRdb independently ran MiXCR on the 5' RACE reads; one entry per CDR3 protein. The sample includes some 560,000 distinct CDR3 sequences, 15% to 20% of them seen just once. The sample consisted of PBMCs, taken 15 days after the yellow fever booster vaccination. These receptors originate from a man aged 30 to 45 who received the YFV17D yellow fever vaccine.

This clonotype was seen ten or more times. The chain carries TRBV5-1 and TRBJ2-1, with 8 positions matching TRBD1. Germline CDR1 SGHRS, CDR2 YFSETQ. With 2 bases clipped from V and 5 bases from J, the junction kept 9 bases outside the gene matches. The CDR3 loop spans 16 amino acids. In DNA form, the CDR3 reads TGCGCCAGCAGCTTACCGGGACAGGTTACAGACAATGAGCAGTTCTTC. It yields the protein CASSLPGQVTDNEQFF.

The V and J genes are TRBV20-1 and TRBJ2-3; tentative D call: TRBD2 (5 bases). This CDR3 has 14 amino acids. V lost 6 bases and J 2 bases, leaving 15 bases between the germline ends. CDR1 and CDR2 (germline): DFQATT, SNEGSKA (reference sequence). In nucleotides, the CDR3 is TGCAGTGCCCATGACGGACGGGACACAGATACGCAGTATTTT. It specifies CSAHDGRDTDTQYF.

This clonotype was seen a handful of times. The rearrangement uses TRBV9 and TRBJ2-7; 9 nucleotides align to TRBD2. CDR1 is SGDLS and CDR2 is YYNGEE in the germline V gene. CDR3 length equals 17 residues. The J segment lost 4 bases and the V segment lost 0 bases, leaving 11 bases of the junction unmatched. The CDR3 DNA sequence: TGTGCCAGCAGCGTAGAGGCAGCAAGCGGGAGGCATTACGAGCAGTACTTC. Encoded protein: CASSVEAASGRHYEQYF.

This clonotype was seen more than once but under ten times. The chain uses TRBV19 and TRBJ2-7, with D tentatively TRBD1 or TRBD2 (6 bases each). The V end was cut by 5 bases, the J end by 2 bases, with 16 bases between. Germline loops: CDR1 LNHDA, CDR2 SQIVND (reference sequence). The CDR3 consists of 15 residues. CDR3 region: CASSRGQGITYEQYF. Written as DNA, the CDR3 is TGTGCCAGTAGTCGGGGGCAGGGCATCACCTACGAGCAGTACTTC.

Only a few counts were recorded for this clonotype. The rearrangement links TRBV9 to TRBJ2-7; possibly TRBD2 for D (6 bases). CDR3 size: 14 residues. V dropped 4 bases and J dropped 2 bases, with 13 bases sitting between them. The V gene's germline CDR1 is SGDLS and CDR2 YYNGEE. CDR3 loop: CASSSEGGAYEQYF. The CDR3 nucleotides are TGTGCCAGCAGCTCAGAAGGAGGGGCCTACGAGCAGTACTTC.

The V and J genes are TRBV29-1 and TRBJ2-7, with 10 nucleotides matching TRBD1. The CDR3 length is 12 residues. The J segment lost 3 bases and the V segment lost 6 bases, leaving 2 bases of the junction unmatched. Germline CDR1 SQVTM, CDR2 ANQGSEA. This CDR3 reads CSVGDRGYEQYF. In nucleotides, the CDR3 is TGCAGCGTAGGGGACAGGGGCTACGAGCAGTACTTC.

A word on this clonotype: At one end the junction does not follow the germline gene, possibly because of a read error. The chain couples TRBV28 to TRBJ2-3; tentatively, D is TRBD2 (6 bases). The V gene's germline CDR1 is MDHEN and CDR2 SYDVKM. This CDR3 is 13 amino acids long. This CDR3 reads CASKTRGADTPYF. In nucleotides, the CDR3 is TGTGCCAGCAAGACTAGAGGCGCAGATACGCCGTATTTT.

This clonotype was counted a few times. This chain uses TRBV5-5 with TRBJ2-1; no reliable D call. The CDR3 is 10 residues long. Germline V gene data show CDR1 as SGHKS and CDR2 as YYEKEE (reference sequence). Trimming pared 6 bases from V and 2 bases from J, leaving 0 bases between. CDR3 in amino acids: CASTYNEQFF. The CDR3 nucleotides read TGTGCCAGCACCTACAATGAGCAGTTCTTC.

This clonotype was found a few times. V usage is TRBV15 and J usage is TRBJ2-5; D is undetermined. Per germline, CDR1 LNHNV and CDR2 YYDKDF (reference sequence). The CDR3 spans 14 residues. Trimming took 0 bases from V and 2 from J, leaving 7 bases between them. The CDR3 protein is CATSRDGRQETQYF. CDR3 bases: TGTGCCACCAGCAGAGATGGCAGACAAGAGACCCAGTACTTC. The full variable domain, its missing parts supplied by reference TRBV15 and TRBJ2-5, is DAMVIQNPRYQVTQFGKPVTLSCSQTLNHNVMYWYQQKSSQAPKLLFHYYDKDFNNEADTPDNFQSRRPNTSFCFLDIRSPGLGDTAMYLCATSRDGRQETQYFGPGTRLLVL.

This rearrangement joins TRBV11-2 to TRBJ2-1; 9 bases fit TRBD2. Germline-derived CDR1 and CDR2 are SGHAT and FQNNGV. The CDR3 is 14 residues long. Trimming removed 4 bases from V and 5 bases from J; junction bases left unmatched: 3. CDR3 coding DNA: TGTGCCAGCAGCTATCGACTAGCGGACAATGAGCAGTTCTTC. Translated: CASSYRLADNEQFF.

The rearrangement joins TRBV6-5 to TRBJ2-5; 8 bases map to TRBD1. CDR1 and CDR2 (germline): MNHEY, SVGAGI. J gave up 4 bases and V 4 bases, and 2 bases lay outside the gene matches. CDR3 length: 13 amino acids. CDR3 in DNA: TGTGCCAGCAGTTGGGGACAGGCAGAGACCCAGTACTTC. Translated: CASSWGQAETQYF.

The chain has TRBV5-1 and TRBJ2-7, with D perhaps matching TRBD1 or TRBD2 (5 bases each). CDR1 is SGHRS and CDR2 is YFSETQ in the germline V gene. The CDR3 spans 14 residues. V lost 4 bases and J 0 bases, leaving 11 bases between the germline ends. CDR3 loop: CASSPRGASYEQYF. The CDR3 nucleotides read TGCGCCAGCAGCCCGAGGGGTGCCTCCTACGAGCAGTACTTC.

Here the CDR3 reads CASSLVGLIAFF. The CDR3 DNA sequence: TGTGCCAGCAGCTTAGTGGGTTTAATAGCTTTCTTT. The chain employs TRBV11-2 and TRBJ1-1; no firm D call. The ends were cut back, 1 base at V and 10 bases at J, with 10 bases in the middle. This CDR3 is 12 amino acids long. Germline V gene sequence: CDR1 SGHAT, CDR2 FQNNGV. Based on the CDR3 plus reference TRBV11-2 and TRBJ1-1, the full variable domain is EAGVAQSPRYKIIEKRQSVAFWCNPISGHATLYWYQQILGQGPKLLIQFQNNGVVDDSQLPKDRFSAERLKGVDSTLKIQPAKLEDSAVYLCASSLVGLIAFFGQGTRLTVV.

The rearrangement uses TRBV4-1 and TRBJ2-7, with D maybe TRBD1 (5 bases). Germline loops: CDR1 MGHRA, CDR2 YSYEKL. V shed 0 bases and J shed 0 bases, with 9 bases lying between them. The CDR3 spans 15 residues. This chain's CDR3 is CASSQEQATSYEQYF. The CDR3 DNA sequence: TGCGCCAGCAGCCAAGAACAGGCAACCTCCTACGAGCAGTACTTC.

This clonotype appeared a few times. The J gene is TRBJ2-1, the V gene TRBV5-1, with D maybe TRBD2 (6 bases). The CDR3 is made up of 15 amino acids. CDR1 SGHRS and CDR2 YFSETQ come from the germline V gene. Trimming cost V 3 bases and J 5 bases, with 15 bases left between them. This CDR3 reads CASSWRDPTDNEQFF. CDR3 in DNA: TGCGCCAGCAGCTGGCGGGACCCAACGGACAATGAGCAGTTCTTC.

CDR3 coding DNA: TGTGCCAGCAGTGATCAGGGACTAGCGGGACTTGAGACCCAGTACTTC. Translation: CASSDQGLAGLETQYF. V gene TRBV2 combines with J gene TRBJ2-5, with TRBD2 matching over 13 bases. CDR1 and CDR2 from the germline V gene are SNHLY and FYNNEI. Germline trimming cut 3 bases from V and 5 bases from J; bases unmatched to any gene: 6. The CDR3 is 16 residues long.

This clonotype was found a few times. This rearrangement joins TRBV6-2 or TRBV6-3 to TRBJ2-6; tentatively, D is TRBD1 (6 bases). The V and J ends lost 4 bases and 4 bases respectively, with 11 bases between them. This CDR3 comprises 15 residues. Germline loops: CDR1 MNHEY, CDR2 SVGEGT. The CDR3 sequence is CASSSSGVGANVLTF. Written as DNA, the CDR3 is TGTGCCAGCAGTTCTTCAGGGGTGGGGGCCAACGTCCTGACTTTC.

The chain links TRBV28 to TRBJ2-4; D gene uncertain. Germline CDR1 MDHEN, CDR2 SYDVKM. The CDR3 consists of 16 residues. V was cut by 1 base and J by 0 bases, with 10 bases left in between. In DNA form, the CDR3 reads TGTGCCAGCAGTTTATTAGACAACCTAGCCAAAAACATTCAGTACTTC. Translating gives CASSLLDNLAKNIQYF. Full variable domain (rest looked up from reference TRBV28 and TRBJ2-4): DVKVTQSSRYLVKRTGEKVFLECVQDMDHENMFWYRQDPGLGLRLIYFSYDVKMKEKGDIPEGYSVSREKKERFSLILESASTNQTSMYLCASSLLDNLAKNIQYFGAGTRLSVL.

The rearrangement joins TRBV27 to TRBJ1-1; TRBD1 might be the D (5 bases). The CDR3 has 13 residues. Trimming left V 7 bases short and J 5 bases short, with 14 bases between. The germline V gene encodes CDR1 MNHEY and CDR2 SMNVEV (reference sequence). As DNA, the CDR3 is TGTGCCAGCACCGCGACAGCCGGGACTGAAGCTTTCTTT. Translated: CASTATAGTEAFF.